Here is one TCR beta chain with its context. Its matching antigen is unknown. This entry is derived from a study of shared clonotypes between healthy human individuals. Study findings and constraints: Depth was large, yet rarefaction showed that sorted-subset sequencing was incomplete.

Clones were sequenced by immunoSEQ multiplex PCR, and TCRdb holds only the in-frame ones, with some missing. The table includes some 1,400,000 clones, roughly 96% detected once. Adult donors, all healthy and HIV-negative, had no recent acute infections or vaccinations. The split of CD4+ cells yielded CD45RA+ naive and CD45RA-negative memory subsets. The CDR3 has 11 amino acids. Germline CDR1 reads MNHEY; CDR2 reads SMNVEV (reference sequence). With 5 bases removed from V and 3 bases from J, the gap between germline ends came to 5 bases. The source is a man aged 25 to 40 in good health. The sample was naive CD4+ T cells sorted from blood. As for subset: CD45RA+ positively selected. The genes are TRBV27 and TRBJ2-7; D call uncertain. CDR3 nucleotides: TGTGCCAGCAGTACCGACTACGAGCAGTACTTC. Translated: CASSTDYEQYF.